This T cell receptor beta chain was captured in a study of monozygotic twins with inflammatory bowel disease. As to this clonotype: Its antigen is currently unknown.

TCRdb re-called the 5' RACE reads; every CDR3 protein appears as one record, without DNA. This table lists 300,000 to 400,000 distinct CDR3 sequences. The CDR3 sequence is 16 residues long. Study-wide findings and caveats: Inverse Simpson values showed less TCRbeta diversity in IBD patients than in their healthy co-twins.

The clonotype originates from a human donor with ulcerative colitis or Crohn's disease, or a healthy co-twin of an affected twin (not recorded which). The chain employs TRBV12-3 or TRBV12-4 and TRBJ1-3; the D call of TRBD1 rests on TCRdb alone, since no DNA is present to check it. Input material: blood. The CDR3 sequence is CASSPRTGGVGNTIYF.